This T cell receptor beta chain is from a study of T cell responses to AZD1222 COVID-19 vaccine. Study-wide results and limits: Possibly, clonal diversity was underestimated; donors were largely white British and included more females. Repertoires were obtained solely post-peak T cell response. Spike was spanned by vaccine-associated CD4 TCRs, with dominance at 160-218 and 743-854. Among spike-specific TCRs, nearly half reportedly target unmutated variant regions.

Notes on this clone: Its antigen is as yet unknown.

The CDR3 consists of 13 residues. The germline CDR1 and CDR2 sequences are MDHEN and SYDVKM. Between the trimmed V and J ends, which lost 5 bases and 1 base, there was a span of 8 bases. TCRdb keeps only in-frame clones here, not all; method: immunoSEQ multiplex PCR. The profile shows approximately 200,000 clones, about 93% of them singletons. The chain is built from TRBV28 and TRBJ1-2; the D gene is possibly TRBD1 (6 bases). This specimen consisted of peripheral blood, obtained 28 days after the second AZD1222 dose. The receptor was isolated from an adult who received the AZD1222 COVID-19 vaccine. CDR3 coding DNA: TGTGCCAGCAGTATAGGGGGTAACTATGGCTACACCTTC. Encoded protein: CASSIGGNYGYTF.